Below, one T cell receptor (beta chain) is given with its context. Germline CDR1 SGDLS, CDR2 YYNGEE. The CDR3 length is 15 residues. Trimming took 0 bases from V and 2 from J; bases not matched to a gene: 4. The data stem from a study of blood T cell repertoires in COVID-19. In the study overall: The study drew acute and convalescent COVID-19 samples from the United States, Italy and Spain.

Some clones are missing from TCRdb's copy, which holds only in-frame ones; the method was immunoSEQ multiplex PCR. This table holds roughly 61,000 clones, about 90% found once. The sequence came from a man between 60 and 75 years old with acute or convalescent COVID-19. The V gene is TRBV9, the J gene TRBJ2-7; TRBD1 aligns across 8 bases. What was sequenced was peripheral blood. The CDR3 DNA is TGTGCCAGCAGCGTAGCCGCGACAGGGGCCTACGAGCAGTACTTC. It codes for CASSVAATGAYEQYF.